This T cell receptor (beta chain) was sequenced for a study of chemoradiotherapy in HPV16-positive cancers. Study in general: Candidate HPV-specific T-cell clones and common TCR motifs came from functional assays in a couple of HPV16-positive patients.

Study-level points and caveats: Functional assays defining HPV-specific T cells used only a couple of HPV16-positive patients. Candidate HPV-specific clones and E7-related TCR motifs grew in tumor during treatment. In HPV16-positive patients, HPV-responsive T-cell expansion tracked better recurrence-free survival.

A note on this clone: Its antigen remains unidentified.

The data were produced by immunoSEQ multiplex PCR, yet TCRdb's version contains in-frame clones alone and is incomplete. The sample consists of tens of thousands of clones, over 85% of them appearing once. The CDR3 covers 15 residues. Trimming pared 0 bases from V and 0 bases from J, leaving 6 bases between. The V gene's germline CDR1 is SGDLS and CDR2 YYNGEE. This TCR was recovered from a human donor with HPV-associated anogenital cancer. Sequencing was performed on blood, taken from a patient who underwent chemoradiotherapy. The V and J genes are TRBV9 and TRBJ1-4; no definite D call. The CDR3 here is CASSVGHATNEKLFF. As DNA, the CDR3 is TGTGCCAGCAGCGTAGGGCACGCAACTAATGAAAAACTGTTTTTT.